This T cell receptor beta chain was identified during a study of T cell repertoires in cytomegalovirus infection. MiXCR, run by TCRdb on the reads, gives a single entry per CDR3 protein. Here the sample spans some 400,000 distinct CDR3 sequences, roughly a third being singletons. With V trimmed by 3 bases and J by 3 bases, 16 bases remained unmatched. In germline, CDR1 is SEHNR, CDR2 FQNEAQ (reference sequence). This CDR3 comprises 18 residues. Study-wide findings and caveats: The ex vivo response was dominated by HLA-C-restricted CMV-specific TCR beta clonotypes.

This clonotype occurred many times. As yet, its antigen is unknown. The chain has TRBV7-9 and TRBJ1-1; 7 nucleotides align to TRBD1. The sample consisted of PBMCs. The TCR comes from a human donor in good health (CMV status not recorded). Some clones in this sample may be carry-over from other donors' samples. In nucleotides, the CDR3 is TGTGCCAGCAGCTTTTCTGACAGGGCAGGAGCCCAGTACACTGAAGCTTTCTTT. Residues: CASSFSDRAGAQYTEAFF.